A selection of T cell receptor beta chains follows, all from one sample in a study of cytomegalovirus exposure and HLA in healthy donors. Assay: immunoSEQ multiplex PCR; the TCRdb copy retains only in-frame clones and omits some. This table holds about 86,000 clones, approximately 70% found once. The sample consisted of PBMCs. These receptors were collected from a man between 60 and 75 years old in good health and CMV-seronegative. Each CDR3 is given with its conserved first and last residue. The D gene is left open where the match is weak. Rows give clone size only sometimes, using once, few, many, or a class for an expanded clone.

D gene	clone size	V gene	J gene	CDR3 DNA	CDR3 protein
TRBD1	few	TRBV10-3	TRBJ1-6	TGTGCCAGCTGGACAGGAGAGGGTTCACCCCTCCACTTT	CASWTGEGSPLHF
TRBD1	.	TRBV14	TRBJ2-5	TGTGCCAGCAGCCAAGCCGGGACAGAAGAGACCCAGTACTTC	CASSQAGTEETQYF
.	.	TRBV6-1	TRBJ2-3	TGTGCCAGCAGTGAACTTCTAGGTAGAGATACGCAGTATTTT	CASSELLGRDTQYF
.	.	TRBV5-1	TRBJ1-1	TGCGCCAGCAGCTTGGGACAGCGAGACACTGAAGCTTTCTTT	CASSLGQRDTEAFF
TRBD2	.	TRBV10-3	TRBJ2-2	TGTGCCATCAGTCGGGCTGGTAGCGGGGGTACCGGGGAGCTGTTTTTT	CAISRAGSGGTGELFF
.	.	TRBV5-1	TRBJ1-1	TGCGCCAGCAGCTTGATGGGGGGGCGGAACACTGAAGCTTTCTTT	CASSLMGGRNTEAFF
.	few	TRBV9	TRBJ1-3	TGTGCCAGCAGAGAAGCGCGCTCTGGAAACACCATATATTTT	CASREARSGNTIYF
.	.	TRBV27	TRBJ1-1	TGTGCCAGCACCTCCCTTCGGGGGTCGGATGAAGCTTTCTTT	CASTSLRGSDEAFF
TRBD1	.	TRBV18	TRBJ2-2	TGTGCCAGCTCACGGGGACAGGGGCCGAACACCGGGGAGCTGTTTTTT	CASSRGQGPNTGELFF
TRBD1	.	TRBV19	TRBJ2-7	TGTGCCAGTAGGCCACAGGGGGTCTACGAGCAGTACTTC	CASRPQGVYEQYF
.	.	TRBV28	TRBJ1-5	TGTGCCAGCAGTTATGCGGGGAGCAATCAGCCCCAGCATTTT	CASSYAGSNQPQHF
.	few	TRBV6-1	TRBJ1-5	TGTGCCAGCAGTGAAAGGGGCGGCCTCGGACTAAGGCCCCAGCATTTT	CASSERGGLGLRPQHF
.	few	TRBV5-1	TRBJ2-7	TGCGCCAGCAGCGGAGGGACAGCTACTACCTACGAGCAGTACTTC	CASSGGTATTYEQYF
TRBD1	.	TRBV5-4	TRBJ2-5	TGTGCCAGCAGCACAGGGGGCCTAAACCAAGAGACCCAGTACTTC	CASSTGGLNQETQYF
TRBD2	few	TRBV5-5	TRBJ2-7	TGTGCCAGCAGCTACGGGAGGGGATCCTACGAGCAGTACTTC	CASSYGRGSYEQYF
.	.	TRBV29-1	TRBJ2-7	TGCAGCGTTGCCCGCTCAGGCGCCTATTCCTACGAGCAGTACTTC	CSVARSGAYSYEQYF
.	few	TRBV5-6	TRBJ2-5	TGTGCCAGCAGCAAGACAGCTCAAGAGACCCAGTACTTC	CASSKTAQETQYF
.	.	TRBV7-8	TRBJ2-2	TGTGCCAGCAGCTTAATTCGTACCGGGGAGCTGTTTTTT	CASSLIRTGELFF
TRBD2	.	TRBV30	TRBJ2-7	TGTGCCTGGACCCCGACTAGCGGGGGGGAGGAGCAGTACTTC	CAWTPTSGGEEQYF
.	.	TRBV1	TRBJ1-2	TGCACCAGCAGCCCTCCCATCCCAGGGTTTAACTATGGCTACACCTTC	CTSSPPIPGFNYGYTF
.	.	TRBV9	TRBJ2-2	TGTGCCAGCAGCGGAAACAGAAACACCGGGGAGCTGTTTTTT	CASSGNRNTGELFF
.	.	TRBV19	TRBJ1-2	TGTGCCAGTAGTATAGAGCTTGGCAGGGGCGGAGGCTACACCTTC	CASSIELGRGGGYTF
.	.	TRBV7-8	TRBJ2-7	TGTGCCAGCAGCCTACCTGCGCTAGAGCAGTACTTC	CASSLPALEQYF
.	.	TRBV28	TRBJ1-4	TGTGCCAGCAGTAAGGGTGGGGGGGCGAACGAAAAACTGTTTTTT	CASSKGGGANEKLFF
.	.	TRBV28	TRBJ1-2	TGTGCCAGCAGTTTACTGGACAGTAACTATGGCTACACCTTC	CASSLLDSNYGYTF
.	.	TRBV5-6	TRBJ1-5	TGTGCCAGCAGCTGGATGGGGGGACGGAATCAGCCCCAGCATTTT	CASSWMGGRNQPQHF
.	few	TRBV11-2	TRBJ2-7	TGTGCCAGCAGCTTAGAGCGGGTCTCCTACGAGCAGTACTTC	CASSLERVSYEQYF
TRBD1	.	TRBV7-2	TRBJ2-3	TGTGCCAGCAGCGTAGACAGGGAGGATACGCAGTATTTT	CASSVDREDTQYF
TRBD1	.	TRBV10-1	TRBJ2-7	TGCGCCAGCAGTGAGCGAACAGGGGAAAATCAGTACTTC	CASSERTGENQYF
TRBD1	.	TRBV19	TRBJ1-3	TGTGCCAGTAGTAAGGACAGGGGCACTTCTGGAAACACCATATATTTT	CASSKDRGTSGNTIYF
TRBD2	many	TRBV28	TRBJ2-6	TGTGCCAGCACATACAGCGGGAGCGCCTCTGGGGCCAACGTCCTGACTTTC	CASTYSGSASGANVLTF
.	.	TRBV7-2	TRBJ2-7	TGTGCCAGCAGCTTATATCCGAGCTCCTACGAGCAGTACTTC	CASSLYPSSYEQYF
.	.	TRBV20-1	TRBJ2-5	TGCAGTGCTCTACTTTCCGAGACCCAGTACTTC	CSALLSETQYF
.	.	TRBV27	TRBJ1-5	TGTGCCAGCAGCCTACCTGGACAGTTGAACGGCAATCAGCCCCAGCATTTT	CASSLPGQLNGNQPQHF
.	.	TRBV7-8	TRBJ1-2	TGTGCCAGCAGCTTCGCCAGCCCCGGGGGTGGATACACCTTC	CASSFASPGGGYTF
.	.	TRBV5-1	TRBJ2-2	TGCGCCAGCGCGTCCGTCACTGAGACCGGGGAGCTGTTTTTT	CASASVTETGELFF
.	few	TRBV10-2	TRBJ2-3	TGCGCCAGCAGTGAATCACATCCAAGGGGAGATACGCAGTATTTT	CASSESHPRGDTQYF
TRBD1	.	TRBV30	TRBJ1-5	TGTGCCTGGAGTCTTACCCGGACAGGGCACAATCAGCCCCAGCATTTT	CAWSLTRTGHNQPQHF
TRBD1	.	TRBV7-8	TRBJ2-7	TGTGCCAGCAGCCTACGCCGGGGGGACAGGGGATACGAGCAGTACTTC	CASSLRRGDRGYEQYF
TRBD1	.	TRBV28	TRBJ1-1	TGTGCCAGCAGGATGGACAGGGGCCGAAACACTGAAGCTTTCTTT	CASRMDRGRNTEAFF
.	.	TRBV11-2	TRBJ1-1	TGTGCCAGCAGCTCGATACAGGGTCGGGGTGAAGCTTTCTTT	CASSSIQGRGEAFF
.	.	TRBV7-8	TRBJ2-7	TGTGCCAGCAGCTTAGTACAGGTCTCCTACGAGCAGTACTTC	CASSLVQVSYEQYF
TRBD2	.	TRBV11-3	TRBJ2-3	TGTGCCAGCAGCTTACGAGGCGCGGGAGAGGCTAGCACAGATACGCAGTATTTT	CASSLRGAGEASTDTQYF
TRBD1	once	TRBV7-2	TRBJ2-2	TGTGCCAGCAGCTTAGGGACAGGGTTAGCCGGGGAGCTGTTTTTT	CASSLGTGLAGELFF
.	.	TRBV27	TRBJ1-2	TGTGCCAGCAGTCCAAGCGGGGTCTATGGCTACACCTTC	CASSPSGVYGYTF